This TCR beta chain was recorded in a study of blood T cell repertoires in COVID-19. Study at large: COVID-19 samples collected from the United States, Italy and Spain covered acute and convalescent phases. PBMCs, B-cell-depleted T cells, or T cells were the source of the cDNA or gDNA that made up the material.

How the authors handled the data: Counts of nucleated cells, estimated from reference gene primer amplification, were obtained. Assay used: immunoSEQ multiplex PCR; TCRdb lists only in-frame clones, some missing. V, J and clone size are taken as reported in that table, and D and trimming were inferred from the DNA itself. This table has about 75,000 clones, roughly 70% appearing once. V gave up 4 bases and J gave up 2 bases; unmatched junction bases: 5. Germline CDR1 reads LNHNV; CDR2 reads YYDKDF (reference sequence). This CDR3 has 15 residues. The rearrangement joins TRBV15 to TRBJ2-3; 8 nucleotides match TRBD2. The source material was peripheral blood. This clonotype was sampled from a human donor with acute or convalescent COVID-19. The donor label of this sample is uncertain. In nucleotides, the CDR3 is TGTGCCACCAGCAAGATTAGCGGGACCACAGATACGCAGTATTTT. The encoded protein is CATSKISGTTDTQYF.